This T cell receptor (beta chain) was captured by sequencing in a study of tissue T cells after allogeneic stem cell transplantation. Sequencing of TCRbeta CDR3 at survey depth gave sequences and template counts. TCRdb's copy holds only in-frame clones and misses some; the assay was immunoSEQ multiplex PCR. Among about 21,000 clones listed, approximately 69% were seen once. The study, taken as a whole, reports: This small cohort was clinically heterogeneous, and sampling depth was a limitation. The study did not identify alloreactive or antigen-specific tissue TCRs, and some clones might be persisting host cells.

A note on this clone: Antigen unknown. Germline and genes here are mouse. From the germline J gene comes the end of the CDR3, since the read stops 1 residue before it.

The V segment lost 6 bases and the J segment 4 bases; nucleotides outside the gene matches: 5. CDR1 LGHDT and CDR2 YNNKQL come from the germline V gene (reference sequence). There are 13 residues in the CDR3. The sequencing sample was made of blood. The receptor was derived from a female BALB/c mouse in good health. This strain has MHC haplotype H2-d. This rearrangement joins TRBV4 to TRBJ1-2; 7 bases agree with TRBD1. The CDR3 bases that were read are TGTGCCAGCAGACGACAGGGAGGCTCCGACTACACC. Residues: CASRRQGGSDYT. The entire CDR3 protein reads CASRRQGGSDYTF. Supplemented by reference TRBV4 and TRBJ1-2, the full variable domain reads ETAVFQTPNYHVTQVGNEVSFNCKQTLGHDTMYWYKQDSKKLLKIMFSYNNKQLIVNETVPRRFSPQSSDKAHLNLRIKSVEPEDSAVYLCASRRQGGSDYTFGSGTRLLVI.